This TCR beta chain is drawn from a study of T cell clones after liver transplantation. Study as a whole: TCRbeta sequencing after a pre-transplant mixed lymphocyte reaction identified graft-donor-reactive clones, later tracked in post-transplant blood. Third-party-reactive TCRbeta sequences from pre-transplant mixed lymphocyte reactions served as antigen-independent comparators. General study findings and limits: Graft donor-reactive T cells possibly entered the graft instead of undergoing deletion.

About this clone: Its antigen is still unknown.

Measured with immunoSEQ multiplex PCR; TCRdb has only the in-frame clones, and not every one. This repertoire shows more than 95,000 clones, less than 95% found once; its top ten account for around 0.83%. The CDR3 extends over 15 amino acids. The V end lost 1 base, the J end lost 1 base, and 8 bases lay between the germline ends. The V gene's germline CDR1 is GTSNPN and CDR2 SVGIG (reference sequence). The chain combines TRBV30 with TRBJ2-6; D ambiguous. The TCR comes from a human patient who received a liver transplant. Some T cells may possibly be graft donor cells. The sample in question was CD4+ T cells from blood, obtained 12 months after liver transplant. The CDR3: CAWSGSWSGANVLTF. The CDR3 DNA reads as TGTGCCTGGAGTGGATCCTGGTCTGGGGCCAACGTCCTGACTTTC.